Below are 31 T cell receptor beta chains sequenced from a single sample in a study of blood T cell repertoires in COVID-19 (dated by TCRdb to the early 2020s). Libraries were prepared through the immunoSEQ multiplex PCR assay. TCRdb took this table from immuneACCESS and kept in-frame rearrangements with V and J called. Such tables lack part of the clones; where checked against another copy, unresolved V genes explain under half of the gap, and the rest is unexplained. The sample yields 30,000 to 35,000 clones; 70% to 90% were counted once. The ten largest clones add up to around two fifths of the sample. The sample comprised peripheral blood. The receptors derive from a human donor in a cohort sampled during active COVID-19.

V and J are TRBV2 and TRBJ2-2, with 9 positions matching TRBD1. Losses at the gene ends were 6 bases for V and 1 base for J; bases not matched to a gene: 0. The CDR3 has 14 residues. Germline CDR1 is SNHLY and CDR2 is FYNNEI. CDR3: CASRGQGNTGELFF. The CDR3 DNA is TGTGCCAGCAGGGGACAGGGGAACACCGGGGAGCTGTTTTTT.

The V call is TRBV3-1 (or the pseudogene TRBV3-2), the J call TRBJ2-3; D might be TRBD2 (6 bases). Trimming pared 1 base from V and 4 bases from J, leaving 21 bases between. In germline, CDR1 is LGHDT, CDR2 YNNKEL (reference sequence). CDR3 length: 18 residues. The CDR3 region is CASSQAYRAGFPPDTQYF. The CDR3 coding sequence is TGTGCCAGCAGCCAAGCGTATCGCGCGGGGTTCCCCCCAGATACGCAGTATTTT.

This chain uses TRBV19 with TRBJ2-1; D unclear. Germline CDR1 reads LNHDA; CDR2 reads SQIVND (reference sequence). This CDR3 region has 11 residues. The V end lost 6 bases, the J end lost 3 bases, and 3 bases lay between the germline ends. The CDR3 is CASSHYNEQFF. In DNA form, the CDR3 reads TGTGCCAGTAGCCACTACAATGAGCAGTTCTTC.

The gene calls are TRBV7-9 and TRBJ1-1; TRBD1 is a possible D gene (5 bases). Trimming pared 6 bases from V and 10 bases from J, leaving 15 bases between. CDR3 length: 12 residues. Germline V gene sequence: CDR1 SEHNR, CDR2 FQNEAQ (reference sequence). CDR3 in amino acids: CASSPPGGRAFF. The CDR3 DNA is TGTGCCAGCAGTCCACCGGGGGGACGAGCTTTCTTT.

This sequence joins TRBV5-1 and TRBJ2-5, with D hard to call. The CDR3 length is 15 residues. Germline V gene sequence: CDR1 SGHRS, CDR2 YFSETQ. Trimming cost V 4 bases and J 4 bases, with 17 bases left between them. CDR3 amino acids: CASSRSGIRLETQYF. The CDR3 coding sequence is TGCGCCAGCAGCCGTTCAGGTATCCGATTAGAGACCCAGTACTTC.

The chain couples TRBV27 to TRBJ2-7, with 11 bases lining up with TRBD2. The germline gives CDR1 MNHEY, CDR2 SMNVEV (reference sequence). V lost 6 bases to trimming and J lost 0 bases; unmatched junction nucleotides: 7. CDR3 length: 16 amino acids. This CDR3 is CASRLAGALHSYEQYF. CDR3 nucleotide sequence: TGTGCCAGCAGACTAGCGGGGGCCCTACACTCCTACGAGCAGTACTTC.

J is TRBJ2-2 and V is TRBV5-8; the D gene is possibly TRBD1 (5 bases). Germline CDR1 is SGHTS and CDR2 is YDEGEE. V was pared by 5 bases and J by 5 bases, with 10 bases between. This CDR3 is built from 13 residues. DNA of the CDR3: TGTGCCAGCAGAATCGACAGTACCGGGGAGCTGTTTTTT. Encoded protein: CASRIDSTGELFF.

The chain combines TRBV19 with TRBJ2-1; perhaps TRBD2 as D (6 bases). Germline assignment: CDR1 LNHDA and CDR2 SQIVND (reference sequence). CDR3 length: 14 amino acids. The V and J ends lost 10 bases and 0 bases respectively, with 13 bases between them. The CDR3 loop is CATREESSYNEQFF. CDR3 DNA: TGTGCCACCAGGGAGGAGAGCTCCTACAATGAGCAGTTCTTC.

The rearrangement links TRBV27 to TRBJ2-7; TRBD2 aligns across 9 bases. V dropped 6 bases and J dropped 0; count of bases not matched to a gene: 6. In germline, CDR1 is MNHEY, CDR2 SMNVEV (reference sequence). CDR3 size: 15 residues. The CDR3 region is CASRYSGGLSYEQYF. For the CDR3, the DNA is TGTGCCAGCAGATATAGCGGGGGCCTCTCCTACGAGCAGTACTTC.

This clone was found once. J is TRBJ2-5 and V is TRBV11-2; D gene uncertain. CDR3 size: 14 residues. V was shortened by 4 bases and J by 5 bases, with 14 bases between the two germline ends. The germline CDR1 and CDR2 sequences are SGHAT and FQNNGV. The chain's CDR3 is CASSSALLMETQYF. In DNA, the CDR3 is TGTGCCAGCAGCTCCGCACTATTGATGGAGACCCAGTACTTC.

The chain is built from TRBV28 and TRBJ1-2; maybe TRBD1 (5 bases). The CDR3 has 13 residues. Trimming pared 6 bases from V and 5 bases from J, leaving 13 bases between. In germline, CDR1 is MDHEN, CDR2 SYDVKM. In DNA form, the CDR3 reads TGTGCCAGCAGCCCCAGACAGTATTATGGCTACACCTTC. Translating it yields CASSPRQYYGYTF.

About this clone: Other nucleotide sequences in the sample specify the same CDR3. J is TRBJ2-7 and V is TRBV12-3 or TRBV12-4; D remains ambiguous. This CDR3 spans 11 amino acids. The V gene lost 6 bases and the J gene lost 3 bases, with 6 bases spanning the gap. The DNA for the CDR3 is TGTGCCAGCAGCCCTAACTACGAGCAGTACTTC. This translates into CASSPNYEQYF.

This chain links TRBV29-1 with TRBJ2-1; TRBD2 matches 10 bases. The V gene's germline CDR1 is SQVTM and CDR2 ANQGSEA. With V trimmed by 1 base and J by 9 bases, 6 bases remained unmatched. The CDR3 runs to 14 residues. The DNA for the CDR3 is TGCAGCGTTGAAGTAGTGGTAGCGGGGGGTGAGCAGTTCTTC. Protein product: CSVEVVVAGGEQFF.

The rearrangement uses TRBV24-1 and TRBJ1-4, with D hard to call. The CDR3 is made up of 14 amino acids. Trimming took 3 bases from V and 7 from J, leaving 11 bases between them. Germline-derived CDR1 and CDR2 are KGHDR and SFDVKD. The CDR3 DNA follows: TGTGCCACCAGTGATCAGAGGACTGGTGAAAAACTGTTTTTT. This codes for CATSDQRTGEKLFF.

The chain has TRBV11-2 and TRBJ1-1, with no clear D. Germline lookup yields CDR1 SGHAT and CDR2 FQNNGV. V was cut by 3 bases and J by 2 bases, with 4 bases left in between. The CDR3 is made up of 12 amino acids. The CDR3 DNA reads TGTGCCAGCAGCTTCTTTAACACTGAAGCTTTCTTT. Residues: CASSFFNTEAFF.

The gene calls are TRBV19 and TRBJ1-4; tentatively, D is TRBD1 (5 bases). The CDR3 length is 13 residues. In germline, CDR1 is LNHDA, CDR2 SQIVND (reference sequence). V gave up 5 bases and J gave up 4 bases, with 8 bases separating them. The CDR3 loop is CASSGQINEKLFF. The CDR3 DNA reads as TGTGCCAGTAGTGGACAAATTAATGAAAAACTGTTTTTT.

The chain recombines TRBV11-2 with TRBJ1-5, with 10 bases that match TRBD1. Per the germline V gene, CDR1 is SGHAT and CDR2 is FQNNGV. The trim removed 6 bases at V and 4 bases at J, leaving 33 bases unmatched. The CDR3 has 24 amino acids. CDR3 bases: TGTGCCAGCAGTCCAAACCGATATCAGCGCAAAAAAAGACAGGGGGCGAACGGGAATCAGCCCCAGCATTTT. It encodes CASSPNRYQRKKRQGANGNQPQHF.

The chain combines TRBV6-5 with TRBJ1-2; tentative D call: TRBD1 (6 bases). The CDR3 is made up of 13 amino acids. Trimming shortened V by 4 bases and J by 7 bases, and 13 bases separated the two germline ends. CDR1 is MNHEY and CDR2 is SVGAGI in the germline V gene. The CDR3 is CASSSRTARGYTF. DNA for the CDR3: TGTGCCAGCAGTTCGCGGACAGCACGTGGCTACACCTTC.

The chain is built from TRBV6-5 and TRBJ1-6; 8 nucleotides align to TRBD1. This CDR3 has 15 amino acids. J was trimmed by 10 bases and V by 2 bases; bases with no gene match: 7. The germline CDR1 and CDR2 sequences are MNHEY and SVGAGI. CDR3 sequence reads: CASSYGGQGRSPLHF. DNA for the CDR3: TGTGCCAGCAGTTACGGAGGACAGGGCCGATCACCCCTCCACTTT.

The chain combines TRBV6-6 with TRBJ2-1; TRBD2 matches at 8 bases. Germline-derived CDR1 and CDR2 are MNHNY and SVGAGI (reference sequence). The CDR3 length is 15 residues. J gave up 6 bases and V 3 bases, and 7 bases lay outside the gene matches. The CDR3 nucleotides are TGTGCCAGCAGTTATCAGGAGCGGGGGAGCAATGAGCAGTTCTTC. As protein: CASSYQERGSNEQFF.

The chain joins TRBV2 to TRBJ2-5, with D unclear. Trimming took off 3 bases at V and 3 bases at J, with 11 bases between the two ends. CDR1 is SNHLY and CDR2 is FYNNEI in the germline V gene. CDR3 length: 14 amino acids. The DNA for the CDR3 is TGTGCCAGCAGTGAGGAGTCCGCGGAAGAGACCCAGTACTTC. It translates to CASSEESAEETQYF.

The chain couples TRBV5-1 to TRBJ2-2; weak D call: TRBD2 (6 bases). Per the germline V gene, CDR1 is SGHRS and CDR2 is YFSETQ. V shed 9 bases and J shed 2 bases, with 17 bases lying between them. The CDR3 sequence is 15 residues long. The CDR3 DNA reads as TGCGCCACTCGTTCGGCGGGGATTAACACCGGGGAGCTGTTTTTT. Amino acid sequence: CATRSAGINTGELFF. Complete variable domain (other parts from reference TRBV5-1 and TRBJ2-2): KAGVTQTPRYLIKTRGQQVTLSCSPISGHRSVSWYQQTPGQGLQFLFEYFSETQRNKGNFPGRFSGRQFSNSRSEMNVSTLELGDSALYLCATRSAGINTGELFFGEGSRLTVL.

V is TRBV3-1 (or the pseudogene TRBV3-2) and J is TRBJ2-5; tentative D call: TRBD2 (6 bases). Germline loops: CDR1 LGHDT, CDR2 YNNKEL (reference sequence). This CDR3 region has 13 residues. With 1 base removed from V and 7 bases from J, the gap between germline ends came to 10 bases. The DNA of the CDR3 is TGTGCCAGCAGCCAAGCGGTGGGGGGGACCCAGTACTTC. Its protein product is CASSQAVGGTQYF.

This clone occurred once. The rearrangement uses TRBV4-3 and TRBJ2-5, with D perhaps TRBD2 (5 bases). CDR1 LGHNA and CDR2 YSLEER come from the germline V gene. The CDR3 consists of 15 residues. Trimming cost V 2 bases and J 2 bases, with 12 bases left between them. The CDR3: CASSQFIGGQETQYF. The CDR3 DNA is TGCGCCAGCAGCCAATTTATCGGCGGGCAAGAGACCCAGTACTTC.

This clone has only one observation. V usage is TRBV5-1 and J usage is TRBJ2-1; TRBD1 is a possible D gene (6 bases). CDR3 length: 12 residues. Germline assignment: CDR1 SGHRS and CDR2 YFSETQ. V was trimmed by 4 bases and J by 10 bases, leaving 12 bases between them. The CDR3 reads CASSLRGWEQFF. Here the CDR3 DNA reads TGCGCCAGCAGCCTAAGGGGGTGGGAGCAGTTCTTC.

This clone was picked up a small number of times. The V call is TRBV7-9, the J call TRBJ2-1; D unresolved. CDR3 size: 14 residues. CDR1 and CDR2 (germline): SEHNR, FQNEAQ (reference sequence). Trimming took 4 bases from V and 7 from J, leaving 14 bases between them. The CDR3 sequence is CASSWASVGNEQFF. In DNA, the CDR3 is TGTGCCAGCAGCTGGGCGTCTGTGGGTAATGAGCAGTTCTTC.

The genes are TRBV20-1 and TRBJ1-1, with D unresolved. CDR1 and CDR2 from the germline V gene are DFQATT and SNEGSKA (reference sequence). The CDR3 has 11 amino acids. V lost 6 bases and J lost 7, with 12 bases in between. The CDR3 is CSALRRNEAFF. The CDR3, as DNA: TGCAGTGCCCTCCGCAGGAATGAAGCTTTCTTT.

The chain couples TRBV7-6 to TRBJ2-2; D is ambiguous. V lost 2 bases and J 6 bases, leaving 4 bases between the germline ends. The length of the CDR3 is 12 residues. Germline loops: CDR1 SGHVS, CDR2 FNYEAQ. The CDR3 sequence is CASSLNSGELFF. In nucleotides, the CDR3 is TGTGCCAGCAGCTTAAACTCCGGGGAGCTGTTTTTT. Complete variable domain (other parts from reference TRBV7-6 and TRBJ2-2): GAGVSQSPRYKVTKRGQDVALRCDPISGHVSLYWYRQALGQGPEFLTYFNYEAQQDKSGLPNDRFSAERPEGSISTLTIQRTEQRDSAMYRCASSLNSGELFFGEGSRLTVL.

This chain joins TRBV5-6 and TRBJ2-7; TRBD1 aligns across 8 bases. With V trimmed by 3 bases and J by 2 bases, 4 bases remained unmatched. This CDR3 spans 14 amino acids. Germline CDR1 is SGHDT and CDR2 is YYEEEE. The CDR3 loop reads CASSSDREPYEQYF. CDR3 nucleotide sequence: TGTGCCAGCAGCTCGGACAGGGAACCCTACGAGCAGTACTTC. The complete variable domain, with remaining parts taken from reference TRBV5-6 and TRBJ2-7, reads DAGVTQSPTHLIKTRGQQVTLRCSPKSGHDTVSWYQQALGQGPQFIFQYYEEEERQRGNFPDRFSGHQFPNYSSELNVNALLLGDSALYLCASSSDREPYEQYFGPGTRLTVT.

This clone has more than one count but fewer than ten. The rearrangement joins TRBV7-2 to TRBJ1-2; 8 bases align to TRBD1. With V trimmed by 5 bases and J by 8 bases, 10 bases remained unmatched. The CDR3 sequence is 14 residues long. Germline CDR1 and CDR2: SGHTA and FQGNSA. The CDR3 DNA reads TGTGCCAGCAGCGATCAGGGGGCGACTAAAGGCTACACCTTC. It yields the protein CASSDQGATKGYTF.

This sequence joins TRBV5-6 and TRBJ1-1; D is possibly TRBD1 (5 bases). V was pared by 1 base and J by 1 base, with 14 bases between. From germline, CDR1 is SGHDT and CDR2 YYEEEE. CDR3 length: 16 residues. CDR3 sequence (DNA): TGTGCCAGCAGCTTGTTCTCAGGGTCGCCGAACACTGAAGCTTTCTTT. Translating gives CASSLFSGSPNTEAFF.